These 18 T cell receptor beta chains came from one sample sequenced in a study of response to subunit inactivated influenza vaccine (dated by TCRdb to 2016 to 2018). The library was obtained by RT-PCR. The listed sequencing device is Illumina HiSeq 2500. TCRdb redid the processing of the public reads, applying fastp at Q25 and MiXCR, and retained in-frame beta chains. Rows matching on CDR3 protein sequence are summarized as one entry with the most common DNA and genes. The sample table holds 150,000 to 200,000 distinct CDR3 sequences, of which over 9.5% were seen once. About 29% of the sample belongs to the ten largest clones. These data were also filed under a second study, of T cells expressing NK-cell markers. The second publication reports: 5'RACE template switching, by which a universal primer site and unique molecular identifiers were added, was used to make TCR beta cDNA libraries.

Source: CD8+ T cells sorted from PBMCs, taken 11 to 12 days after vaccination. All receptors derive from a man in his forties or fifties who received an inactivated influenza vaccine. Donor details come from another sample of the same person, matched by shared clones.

DNA of the CDR3: TGTGCCAGCAGCTTAGATACTAGCGGGATCTCCTACAATGAGCAGTTCTTC. It is translated as CASSLDTSGISYNEQFF. The chain joins TRBV13 to TRBJ2-1; 10 nucleotides match TRBD2. The trim removed 1 base at V and 0 bases at J, leaving 3 bases unmatched. CDR3 length: 17 amino acids. CDR1 and CDR2 from the germline V gene are PRHDT and FYEKMQ (reference sequence).

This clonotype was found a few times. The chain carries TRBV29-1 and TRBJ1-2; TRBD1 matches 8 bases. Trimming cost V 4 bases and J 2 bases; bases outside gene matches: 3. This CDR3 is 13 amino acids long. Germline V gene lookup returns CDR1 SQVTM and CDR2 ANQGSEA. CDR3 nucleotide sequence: TGCAGCGTTGTGGACAGGGTGAACTATGGCTACACCTTC. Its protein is CSVVDRVNYGYTF.

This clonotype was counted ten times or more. The chain's CDR3 is CASSYRQPYEQYF. In DNA form, the CDR3 reads TGTGCCAGCAGTTACCGTCAGCCCTACGAGCAGTACTTC. V is TRBV6-2 or TRBV6-3 and J is TRBJ2-7; the D is unclear. The germline V gene encodes CDR1 MNHEY and CDR2 SVGEGT. This CDR3 is 13 amino acids long. Trimming pared 2 bases from V and 2 bases from J, leaving 7 bases between.

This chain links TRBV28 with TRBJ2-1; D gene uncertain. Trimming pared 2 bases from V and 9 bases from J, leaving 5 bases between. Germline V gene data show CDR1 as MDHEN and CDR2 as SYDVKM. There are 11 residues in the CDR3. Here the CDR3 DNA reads TGTGCCAGCAGTTTAGTGTCTGAGCAGTTCTTC. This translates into CASSLVSEQFF.

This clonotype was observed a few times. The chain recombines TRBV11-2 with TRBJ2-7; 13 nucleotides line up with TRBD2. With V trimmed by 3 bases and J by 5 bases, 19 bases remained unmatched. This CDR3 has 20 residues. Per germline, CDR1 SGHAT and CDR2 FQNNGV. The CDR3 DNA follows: TGTGCCAGCAGCTTCCCTCAGGGGACTAGCGGGATTTCTTCCCGGGACGAGCAGTACTTC. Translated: CASSFPQGTSGISSRDEQYF. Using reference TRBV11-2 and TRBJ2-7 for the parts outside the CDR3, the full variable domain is EAGVAQSPRYKIIEKRQSVAFWCNPISGHATLYWYQQILGQGPKLLIQFQNNGVVDDSQLPKDRFSAERLKGVDSTLKIQPAKLEDSAVYLCASSFPQGTSGISSRDEQYFGPGTRLTVT.

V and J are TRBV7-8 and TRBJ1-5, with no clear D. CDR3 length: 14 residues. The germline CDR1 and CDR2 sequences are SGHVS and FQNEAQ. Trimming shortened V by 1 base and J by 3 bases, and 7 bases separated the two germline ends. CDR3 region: CASSLGPLNQPQHF. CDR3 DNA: TGTGCCAGCAGCTTAGGGCCGCTCAATCAGCCCCAGCATTTT. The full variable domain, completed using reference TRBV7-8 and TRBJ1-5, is GAGVSQSPRYKVAKRGQDVALRCDPISGHVSLFWYQQALGQGPEFLTYFQNEAQLDKSGLPSDRFFAERPEGSVSTLKIQRTQQEDSAVYLCASSLGPLNQPQHFGDGTRLSIL.

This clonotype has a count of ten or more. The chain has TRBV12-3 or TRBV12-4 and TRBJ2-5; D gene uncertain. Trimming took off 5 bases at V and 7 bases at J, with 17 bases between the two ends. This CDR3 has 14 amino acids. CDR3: CASSTTLSLGTQYF. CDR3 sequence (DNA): TGTGCCAGCAGTACTACATTGAGCCTCGGGACCCAGTACTTC.

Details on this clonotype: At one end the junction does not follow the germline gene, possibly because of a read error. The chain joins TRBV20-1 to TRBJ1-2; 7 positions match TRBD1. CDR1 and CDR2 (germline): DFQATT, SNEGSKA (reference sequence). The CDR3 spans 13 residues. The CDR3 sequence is CSAPLGQLYSYTF. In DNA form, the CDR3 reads TGCAGTGCTCCCTTGGGACAGCTCTATAGCTACACCTTC.

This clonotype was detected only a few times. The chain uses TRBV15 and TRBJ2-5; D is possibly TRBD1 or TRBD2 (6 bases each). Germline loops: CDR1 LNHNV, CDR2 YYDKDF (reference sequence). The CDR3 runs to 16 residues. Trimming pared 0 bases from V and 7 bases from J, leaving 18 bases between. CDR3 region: CATSRDKGGRVGTQYF. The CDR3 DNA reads TGTGCCACCAGCAGAGATAAGGGGGGCCGGGTTGGGACCCAGTACTTC. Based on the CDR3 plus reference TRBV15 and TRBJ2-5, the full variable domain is DAMVIQNPRYQVTQFGKPVTLSCSQTLNHNVMYWYQQKSSQAPKLLFHYYDKDFNNEADTPDNFQSRRPNTSFCFLDIRSPGLGDTAMYLCATSRDKGGRVGTQYFGPGTRLLVL.

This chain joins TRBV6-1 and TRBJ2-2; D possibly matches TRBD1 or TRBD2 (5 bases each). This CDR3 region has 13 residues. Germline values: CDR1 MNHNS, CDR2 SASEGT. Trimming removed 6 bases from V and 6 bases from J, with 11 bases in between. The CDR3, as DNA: TGTGCCAGCAGCCCCGGGGCGGCCGGGGAGCTGTTTTTT. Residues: CASSPGAAGELFF.

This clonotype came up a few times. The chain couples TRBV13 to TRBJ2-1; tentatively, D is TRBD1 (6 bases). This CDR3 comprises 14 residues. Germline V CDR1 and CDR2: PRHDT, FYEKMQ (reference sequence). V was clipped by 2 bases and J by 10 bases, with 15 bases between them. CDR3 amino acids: CASSLHQGRAEQFF. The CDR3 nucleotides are TGTGCCAGCAGCTTACATCAGGGGCGGGCCGAGCAGTTCTTC.

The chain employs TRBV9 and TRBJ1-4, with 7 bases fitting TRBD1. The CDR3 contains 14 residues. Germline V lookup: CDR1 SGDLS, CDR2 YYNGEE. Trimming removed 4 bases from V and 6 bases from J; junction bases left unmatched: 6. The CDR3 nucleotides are TGTGCCAGCAGCTCAAGACAGGGCGATGAAAAACTGTTTTTT. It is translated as CASSSRQGDEKLFF.

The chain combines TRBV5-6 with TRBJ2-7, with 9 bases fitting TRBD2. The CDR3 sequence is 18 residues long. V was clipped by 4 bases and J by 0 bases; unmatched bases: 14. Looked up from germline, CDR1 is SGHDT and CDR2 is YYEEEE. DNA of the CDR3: TGTGCCAGCAGCCTGGGCGTAGCGGGAGTTCCCCGCTCCTACGAGCAGTACTTC. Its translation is CASSLGVAGVPRSYEQYF. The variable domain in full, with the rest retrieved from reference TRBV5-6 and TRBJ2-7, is DAGVTQSPTHLIKTRGQQVTLRCSPKSGHDTVSWYQQALGQGPQFIFQYYEEEERQRGNFPDRFSGHQFPNYSSELNVNALLLGDSALYLCASSLGVAGVPRSYEQYFGPGTRLTVT.

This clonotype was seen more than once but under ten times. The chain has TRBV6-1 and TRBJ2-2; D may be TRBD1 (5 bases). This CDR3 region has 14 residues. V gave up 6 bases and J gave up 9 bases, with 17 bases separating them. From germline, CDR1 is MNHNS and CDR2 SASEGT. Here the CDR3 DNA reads TGTGCCAGCAGCACTACGGCAGGGCAGCGGGAGCTGTTTTTT. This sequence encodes CASSTTAGQRELFF.

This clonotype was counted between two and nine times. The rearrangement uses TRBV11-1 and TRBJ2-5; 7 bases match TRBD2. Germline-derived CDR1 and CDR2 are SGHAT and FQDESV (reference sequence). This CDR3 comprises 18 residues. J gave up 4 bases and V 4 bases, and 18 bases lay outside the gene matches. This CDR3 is CASSSRYPLAGEGETQYF. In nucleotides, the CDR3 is TGTGCCAGCAGCTCTCGGTATCCTTTAGCGGGTGAAGGAGAGACCCAGTACTTC.

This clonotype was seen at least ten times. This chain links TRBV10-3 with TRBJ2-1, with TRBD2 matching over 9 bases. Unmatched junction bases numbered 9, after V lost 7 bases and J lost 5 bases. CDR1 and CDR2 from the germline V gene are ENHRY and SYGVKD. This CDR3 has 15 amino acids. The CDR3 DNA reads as TGTGCCATCACTATGAGCGGGGGGCCGAACAATGAGCAGTTCTTC. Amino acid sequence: CAITMSGGPNNEQFF.

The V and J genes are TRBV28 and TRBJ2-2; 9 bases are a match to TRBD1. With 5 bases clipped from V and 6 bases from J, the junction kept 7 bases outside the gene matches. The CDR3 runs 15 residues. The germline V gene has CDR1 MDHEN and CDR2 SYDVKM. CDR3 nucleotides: TGTGCCAGCAGTCGCGGACAGGGGCTGGCCGGGGAGCTGTTTTTT. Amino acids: CASSRGQGLAGELFF.

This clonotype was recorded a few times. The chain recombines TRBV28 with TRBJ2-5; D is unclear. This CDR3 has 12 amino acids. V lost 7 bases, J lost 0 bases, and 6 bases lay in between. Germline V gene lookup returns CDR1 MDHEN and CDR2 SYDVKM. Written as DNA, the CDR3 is TGTGCCAGCACCAGCGACCAAGAGACCCAGTACTTC. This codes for CASTSDQETQYF. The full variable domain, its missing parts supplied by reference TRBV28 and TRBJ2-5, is DVKVTQSSRYLVKRTGEKVFLECVQDMDHENMFWYRQDPGLGLRLIYFSYDVKMKEKGDIPEGYSVSREKKERFSLILESASTNQTSMYLCASTSDQETQYFGPGTRLLVL.